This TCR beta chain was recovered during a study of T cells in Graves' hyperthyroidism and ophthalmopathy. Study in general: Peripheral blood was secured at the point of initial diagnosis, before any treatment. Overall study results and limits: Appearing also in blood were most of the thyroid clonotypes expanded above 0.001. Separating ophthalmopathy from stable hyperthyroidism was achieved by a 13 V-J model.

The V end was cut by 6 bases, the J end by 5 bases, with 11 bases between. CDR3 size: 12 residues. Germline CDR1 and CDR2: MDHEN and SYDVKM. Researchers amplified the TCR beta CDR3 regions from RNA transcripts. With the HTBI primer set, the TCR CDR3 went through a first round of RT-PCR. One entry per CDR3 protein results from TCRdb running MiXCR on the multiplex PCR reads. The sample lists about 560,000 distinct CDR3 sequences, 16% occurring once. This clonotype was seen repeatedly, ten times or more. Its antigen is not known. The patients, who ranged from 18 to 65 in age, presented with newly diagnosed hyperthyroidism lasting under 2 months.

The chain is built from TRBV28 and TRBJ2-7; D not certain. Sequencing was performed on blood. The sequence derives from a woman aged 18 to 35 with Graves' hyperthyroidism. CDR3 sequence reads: CASSKLEHEQYF. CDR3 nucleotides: TGTGCCAGCAGCAAACTGGAGCACGAGCAGTACTTC.